This T cell receptor (beta chain) came from a study of blood T cell repertoires in COVID-19. Overall study context: Sites across the United States, Italy and Spain contributed samples from acute and convalescent COVID-19. Sample material is recorded as cDNA or gDNA derived from T cells, B-cell-depleted T cells, or PBMCs.

Source study methods: Nucleated cell counts were estimated from reference gene primer amplification. This table comes from immunoSEQ multiplex PCR, and its TCRdb copy is limited to in-frame clones, with some not included. The DNA was the basis for D and trimming; V, J and clone size are from that table. Among approximately 340,000 clones, around four fifths were seen once, and the ten largest hold almost 3%. The germline CDR1 and CDR2 sequences are SGHTA and FQGNSA. Trimming removed 5 bases at V and 5 bases at J, with 17 bases between. CDR3 size: 15 residues. Sequencing used peripheral blood. The sequence came from a man aged 25 to 45 with active or convalescent COVID-19. The chain employs TRBV7-2 and TRBJ2-3, with a weak D call TRBD2 (7 bases). This CDR3 reads CASSPRGRGVDTQYF. For the CDR3, the DNA is TGTGCCAGCAGCCCCCGGGGGAGGGGGGTAGATACGCAGTATTTT.